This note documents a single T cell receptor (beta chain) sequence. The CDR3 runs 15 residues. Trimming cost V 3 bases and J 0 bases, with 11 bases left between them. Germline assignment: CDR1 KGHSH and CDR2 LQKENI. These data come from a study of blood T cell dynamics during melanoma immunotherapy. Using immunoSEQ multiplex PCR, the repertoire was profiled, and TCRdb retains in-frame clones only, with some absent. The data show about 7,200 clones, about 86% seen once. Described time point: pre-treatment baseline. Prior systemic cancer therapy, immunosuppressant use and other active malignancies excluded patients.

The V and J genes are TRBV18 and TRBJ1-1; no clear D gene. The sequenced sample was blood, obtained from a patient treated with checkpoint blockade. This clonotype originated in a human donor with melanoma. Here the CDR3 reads CASSPTSTMNTEAFF. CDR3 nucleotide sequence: TGTGCCAGCTCACCCACTTCCACCATGAACACTGAAGCTTTCTTT.